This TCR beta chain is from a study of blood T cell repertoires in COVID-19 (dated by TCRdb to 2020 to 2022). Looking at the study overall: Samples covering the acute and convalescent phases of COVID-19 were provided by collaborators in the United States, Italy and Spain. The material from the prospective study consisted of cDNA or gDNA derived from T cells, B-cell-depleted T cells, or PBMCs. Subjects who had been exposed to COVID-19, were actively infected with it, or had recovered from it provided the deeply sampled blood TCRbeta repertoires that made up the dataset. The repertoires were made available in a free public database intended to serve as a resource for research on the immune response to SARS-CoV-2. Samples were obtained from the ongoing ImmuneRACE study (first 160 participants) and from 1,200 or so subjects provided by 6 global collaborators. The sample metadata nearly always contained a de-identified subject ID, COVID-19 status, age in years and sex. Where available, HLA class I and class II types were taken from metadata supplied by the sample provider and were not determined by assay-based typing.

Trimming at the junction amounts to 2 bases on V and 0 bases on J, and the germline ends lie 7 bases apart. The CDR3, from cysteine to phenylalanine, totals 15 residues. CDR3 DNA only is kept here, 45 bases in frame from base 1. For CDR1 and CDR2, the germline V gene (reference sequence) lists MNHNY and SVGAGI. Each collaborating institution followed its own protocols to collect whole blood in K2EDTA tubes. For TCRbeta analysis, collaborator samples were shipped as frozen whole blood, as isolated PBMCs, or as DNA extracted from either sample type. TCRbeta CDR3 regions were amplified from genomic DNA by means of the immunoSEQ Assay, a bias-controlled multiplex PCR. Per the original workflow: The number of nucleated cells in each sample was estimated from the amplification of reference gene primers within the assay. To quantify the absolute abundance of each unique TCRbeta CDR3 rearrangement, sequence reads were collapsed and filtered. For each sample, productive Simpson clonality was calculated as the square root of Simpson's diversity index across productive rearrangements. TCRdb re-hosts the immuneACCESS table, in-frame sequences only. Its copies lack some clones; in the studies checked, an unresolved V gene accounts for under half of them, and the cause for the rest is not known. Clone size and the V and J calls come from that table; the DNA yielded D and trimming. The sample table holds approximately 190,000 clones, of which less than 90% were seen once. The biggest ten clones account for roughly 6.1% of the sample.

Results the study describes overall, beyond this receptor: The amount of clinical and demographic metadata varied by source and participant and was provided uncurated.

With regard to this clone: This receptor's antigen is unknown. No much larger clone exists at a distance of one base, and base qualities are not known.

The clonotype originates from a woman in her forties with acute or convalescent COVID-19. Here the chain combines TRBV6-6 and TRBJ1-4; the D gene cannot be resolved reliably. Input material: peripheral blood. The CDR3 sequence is CASSYPQSTNEKLFF. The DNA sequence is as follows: TGTGCCAGCAGTTACCCCCAGTCAACTAATGAAAAACTGTTTTTT.